This entry concerns a single T cell receptor beta chain. This receptor's antigen is unknown. Base qualities are not provided; no much larger clone lies one nucleotide away. The CDR3 regions of human TCRbeta chains were analyzed by immunosequencing. On the authors' methods: Repertoire TCRs were matched against a reference library of SARS-CoV-2-specific TCRs generated with the MIRA antigen-specificity platform. Breadth meant the fraction of unique TCRs that were SARS-CoV-2-associated, whereas depth meant the fraction of total T cells that were SARS-CoV-2-associated. Each spike-specific TCR was assigned to its reactive spike region and to a CD4 or CD8 class using the MIRA data. Log10-transformed breadth and depth values were compared by one-way ANOVA with Sidak's multiple comparisons tests. What TCRdb holds here is the immuneACCESS table cut down to in-frame rearrangements. Part of the clones is not present; checked against another copy, under half of the missing clones reflect an unresolved V gene, and the others are unexplained. The V and J calls and the clone size are those of that table, but D and trimming were determined from the DNA. The sample table holds more than 150,000 clones, of which over 75% were seen once. Together, the top ten hold approximately 1.6% of the sample.

The data belong to a study of T cell responses to AZD1222 COVID-19 vaccine (dated by TCRdb to the early 2020s). About the investigation overall: AZD1222 recipients whose second dose came at about 4 weeks and those whose second dose came at about 12 weeks were combined into one group, since spike-specific TCR depth and breadth did not differ between the two schedules. A total of about 230 trial participants underwent TCR sequencing, of whom 200 to 220 received two doses of AZD1222 and about 25 received two doses of the MenACWY control vaccine. Trial participants were enrolled into age subgroups of 18-55, 56-69 and 70-plus years, which contained about 150, 27 and 61 TCR-sequenced participants, respectively. General findings and caveats noted by the study authors: A significant rise in spike-specific TCR breadth and depth was observed after two AZD1222 doses relative to day 0 and relative to MenACWY recipients. Conclusions about previously exposed vaccinees are limited because only six or seven AZD1222 recipients were SARS-CoV-2 seropositive at baseline. Nearly half of unique spike-specific TCRs reportedly recognized epitopes outside regions mutated in the B.1.351 and B.1.1.7 variants. The 56-69-year group was small, and its depth increase did not reach significance, likely because of low power. Because no day 14 peak-response samples were available, repertoires were characterized only after the peak T cell response. Participants were mostly white British and included more females than males, and it was suggested by the authors that clonal diversity may have been underestimated. The vaccine-associated CD4 TCRs covered the entire spike protein, and the dominant responses fell in regions 160-218 and 743-854.

The CDR3 covers 19 residues, taking in both the cysteine and the phenylalanine. The kept DNA is CDR3 alone, 57 bases in frame from the first base. CDR1 is given as LNHDA and CDR2 as SQIVND, both from the germline V gene (reference sequence). The V end loses 4 bases and the J end loses 0 bases, and a stretch of 19 bases separates them. This specimen's time point label, per the study, means: baseline before first vaccination. Samples from vaccinated people were obtained from the UK trials COV001 and COV002, which included a single-blind randomized controlled phase 2/3 trial of AZD1222 (ChAdOx1 nCoV-19) in healthy adults. For TCRbeta chain sequencing, PBMC samples were collected from trial participants at day 0 and at day 28 after the second dose.

The chain joins TRBV19 to TRBJ2-6, with an unclear D gene assignment. Here the sequenced sample was peripheral blood, taken on day 0 of AZD1222 vaccination. The TCR sequence derives from an adult in good health. The nucleotide sequence is given as TGTGCCAGTAGTACCCCTCCCGTTTCATTAAGCTCTGGGGCCAACGTCCTGACTTTC. It encodes CASSTPPVSLSSGANVLTF.